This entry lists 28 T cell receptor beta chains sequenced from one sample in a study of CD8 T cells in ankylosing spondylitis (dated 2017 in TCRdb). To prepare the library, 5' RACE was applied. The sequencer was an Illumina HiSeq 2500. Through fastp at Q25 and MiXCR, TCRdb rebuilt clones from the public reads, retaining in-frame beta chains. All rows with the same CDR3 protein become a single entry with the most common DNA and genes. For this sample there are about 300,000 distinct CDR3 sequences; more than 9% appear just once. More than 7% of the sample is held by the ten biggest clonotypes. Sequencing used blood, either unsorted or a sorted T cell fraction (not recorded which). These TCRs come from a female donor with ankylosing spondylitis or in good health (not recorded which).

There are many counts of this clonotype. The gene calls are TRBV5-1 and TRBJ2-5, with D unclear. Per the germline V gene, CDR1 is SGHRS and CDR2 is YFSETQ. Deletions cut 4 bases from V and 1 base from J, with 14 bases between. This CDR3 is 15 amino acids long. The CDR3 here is CASSASLPSQETQYF. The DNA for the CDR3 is TGCGCCAGCAGCGCATCCCTCCCGTCCCAAGAGACCCAGTACTTC.

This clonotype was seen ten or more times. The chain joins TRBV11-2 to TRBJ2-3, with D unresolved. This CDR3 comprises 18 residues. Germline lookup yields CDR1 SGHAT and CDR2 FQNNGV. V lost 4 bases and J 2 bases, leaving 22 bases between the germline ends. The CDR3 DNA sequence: TGTGCCAGCAGCTCGGACCGTACCGAAATAGTTTACACAGATACGCAGTATTTT. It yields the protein CASSSDRTEIVYTDTQYF.

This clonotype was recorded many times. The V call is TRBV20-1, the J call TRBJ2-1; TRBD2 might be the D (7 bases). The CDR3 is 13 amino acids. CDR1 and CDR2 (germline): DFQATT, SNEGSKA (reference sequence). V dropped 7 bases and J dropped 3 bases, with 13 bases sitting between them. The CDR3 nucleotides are TGCAGTGAGACGGGGGGCGTCTACAATGAGCAGTTCTTC. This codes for CSETGGVYNEQFF.

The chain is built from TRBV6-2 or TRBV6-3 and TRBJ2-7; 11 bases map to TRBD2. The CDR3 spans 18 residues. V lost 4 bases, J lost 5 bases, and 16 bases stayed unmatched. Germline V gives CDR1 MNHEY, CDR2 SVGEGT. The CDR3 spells CASSFRPYIAGGPDEQYF. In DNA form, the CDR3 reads TGTGCCAGCAGTTTTCGACCTTATATAGCGGGAGGGCCCGACGAGCAGTACTTC.

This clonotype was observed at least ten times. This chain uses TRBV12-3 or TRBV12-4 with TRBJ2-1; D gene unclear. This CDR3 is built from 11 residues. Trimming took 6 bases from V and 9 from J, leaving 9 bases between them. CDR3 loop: CASRQVGEQFF. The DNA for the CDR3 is TGTGCCAGCAGGCAAGTGGGTGAGCAGTTCTTC.

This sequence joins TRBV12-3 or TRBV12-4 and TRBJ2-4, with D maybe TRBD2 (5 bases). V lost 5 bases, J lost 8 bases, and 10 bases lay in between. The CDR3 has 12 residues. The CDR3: CASSPGGDIQYF. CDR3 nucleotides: TGTGCCAGCAGTCCCGGAGGTGACATTCAGTACTTC.

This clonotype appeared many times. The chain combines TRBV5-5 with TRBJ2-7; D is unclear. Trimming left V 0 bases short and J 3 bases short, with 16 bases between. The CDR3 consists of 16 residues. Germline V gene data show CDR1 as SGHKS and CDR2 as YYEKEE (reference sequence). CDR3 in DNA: TGTGCCAGCAGCTTGGATGAGATGGGATGGGTCTACGAGCAGTACTTC. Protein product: CASSLDEMGWVYEQYF.

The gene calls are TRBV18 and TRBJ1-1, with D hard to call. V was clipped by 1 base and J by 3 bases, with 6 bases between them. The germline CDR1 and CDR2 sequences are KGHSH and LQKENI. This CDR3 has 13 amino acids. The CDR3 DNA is TGTGCCAGCTCACCACGGGCGGACACTGAAGCTTTCTTT. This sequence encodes CASSPRADTEAFF.

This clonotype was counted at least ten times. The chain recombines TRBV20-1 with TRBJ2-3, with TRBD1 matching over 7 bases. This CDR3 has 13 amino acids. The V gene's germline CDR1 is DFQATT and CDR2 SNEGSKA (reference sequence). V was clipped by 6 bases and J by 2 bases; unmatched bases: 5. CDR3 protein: CSATTGNTDTQYF. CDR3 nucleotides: TGCAGTGCGACGACAGGGAACACAGATACGCAGTATTTT.

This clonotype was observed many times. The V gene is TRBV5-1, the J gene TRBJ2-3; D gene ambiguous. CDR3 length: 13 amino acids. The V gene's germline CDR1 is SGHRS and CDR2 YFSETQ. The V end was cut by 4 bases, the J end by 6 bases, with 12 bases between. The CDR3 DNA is TGCGCCAGCAGCGCGCCCCATCAGGATACGCAGTATTTT. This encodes CASSAPHQDTQYF.

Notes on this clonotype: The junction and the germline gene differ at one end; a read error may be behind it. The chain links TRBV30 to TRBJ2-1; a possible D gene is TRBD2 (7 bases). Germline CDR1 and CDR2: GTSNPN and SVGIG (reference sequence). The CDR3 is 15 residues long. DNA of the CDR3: TGTGCCTGGAGTGTAGGGGGGGGCCTCTACAATGAGCAGCTCTTC. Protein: CAWSVGGGLYNEQLF.

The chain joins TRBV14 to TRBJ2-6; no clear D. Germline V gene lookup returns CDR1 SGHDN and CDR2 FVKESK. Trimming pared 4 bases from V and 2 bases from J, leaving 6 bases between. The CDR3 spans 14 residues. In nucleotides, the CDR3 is TGTGCCAGCAGCCCTCGGGCTGGGGCCAACGTCCTGACTTTC. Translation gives CASSPRAGANVLTF.

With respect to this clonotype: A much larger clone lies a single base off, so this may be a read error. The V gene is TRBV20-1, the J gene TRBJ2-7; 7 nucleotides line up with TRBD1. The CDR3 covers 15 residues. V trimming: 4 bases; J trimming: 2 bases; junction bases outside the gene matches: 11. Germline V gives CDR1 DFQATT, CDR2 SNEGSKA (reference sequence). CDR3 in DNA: TGCAGTGCTACAGAGGACAGGAGAGAACCCTACGAGCAGTACTTC. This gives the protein CSATEDRREPYEQYF.

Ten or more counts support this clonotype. In DNA, the CDR3 is TGTGCCAGCAGTGTTTTCCACACCGGGGAGCTGTTTTTT. It yields the protein CASSVFHTGELFF. The V call is TRBV6-1, the J call TRBJ2-2; D is ambiguous. Trimming shortened V by 4 bases and J by 3 bases, and 6 bases separated the two germline ends. Germline-derived CDR1 and CDR2 are MNHNS and SASEGT. There are 13 residues in the CDR3.

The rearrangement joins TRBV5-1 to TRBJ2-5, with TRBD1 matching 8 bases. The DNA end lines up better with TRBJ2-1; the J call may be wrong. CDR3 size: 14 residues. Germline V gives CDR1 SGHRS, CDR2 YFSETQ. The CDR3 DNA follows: TGCGCCAGCAGCTGGGGACAGGCAATCGAGACCCAGTTCTTC. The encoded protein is CASSWGQAIETQFF.

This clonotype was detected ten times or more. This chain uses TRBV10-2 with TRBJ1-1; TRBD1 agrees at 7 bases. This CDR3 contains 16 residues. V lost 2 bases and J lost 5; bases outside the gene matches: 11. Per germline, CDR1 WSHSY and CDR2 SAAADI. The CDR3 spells CASSEPHRGSRTEAFF. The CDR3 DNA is TGCGCCAGCAGTGAGCCTCACAGGGGATCGCGGACTGAAGCTTTCTTT.

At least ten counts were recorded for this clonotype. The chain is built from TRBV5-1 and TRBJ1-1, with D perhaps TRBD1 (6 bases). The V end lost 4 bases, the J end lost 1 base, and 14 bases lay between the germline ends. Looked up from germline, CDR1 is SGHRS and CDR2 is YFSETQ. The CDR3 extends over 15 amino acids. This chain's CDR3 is CASSLSGVTNTEAFF. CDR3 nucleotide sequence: TGCGCCAGCAGCCTCTCAGGGGTAACGAACACTGAAGCTTTCTTT.

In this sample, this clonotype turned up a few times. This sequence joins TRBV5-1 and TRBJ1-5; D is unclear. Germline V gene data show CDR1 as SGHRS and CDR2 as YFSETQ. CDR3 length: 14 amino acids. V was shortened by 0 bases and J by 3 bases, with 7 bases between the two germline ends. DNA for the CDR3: TGCGCCAGCAGCTTGGCAGGCACCAATCAGCCCCAGCATTTT. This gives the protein CASSLAGTNQPQHF.

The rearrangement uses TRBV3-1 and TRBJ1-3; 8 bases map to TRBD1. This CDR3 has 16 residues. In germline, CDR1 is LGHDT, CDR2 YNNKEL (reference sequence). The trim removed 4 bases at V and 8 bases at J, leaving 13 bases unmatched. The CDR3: CASSPDRWTGRHTIYF. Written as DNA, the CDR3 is TGTGCCAGCAGCCCCGATCGGTGGACAGGGCGTCACACCATATATTTT.

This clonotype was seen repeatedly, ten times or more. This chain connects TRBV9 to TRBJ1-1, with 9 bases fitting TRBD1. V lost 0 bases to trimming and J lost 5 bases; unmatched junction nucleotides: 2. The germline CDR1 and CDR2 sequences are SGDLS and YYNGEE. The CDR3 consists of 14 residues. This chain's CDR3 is CASSVGTGVTEAFF. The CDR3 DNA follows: TGTGCCAGCAGCGTAGGGACAGGGGTGACTGAAGCTTTCTTT.

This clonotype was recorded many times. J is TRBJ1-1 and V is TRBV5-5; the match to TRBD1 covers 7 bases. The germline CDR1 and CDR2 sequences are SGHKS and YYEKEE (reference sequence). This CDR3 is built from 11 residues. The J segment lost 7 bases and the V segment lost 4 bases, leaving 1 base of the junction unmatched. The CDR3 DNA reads TGTGCCAGCAGCCGGGACAGTGAAGCTTTCTTT. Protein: CASSRDSEAFF.

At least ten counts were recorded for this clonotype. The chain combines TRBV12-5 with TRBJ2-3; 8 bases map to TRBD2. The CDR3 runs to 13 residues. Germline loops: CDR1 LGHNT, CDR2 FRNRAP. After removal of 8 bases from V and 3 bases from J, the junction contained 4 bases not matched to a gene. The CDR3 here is CASLASGTDTQYF. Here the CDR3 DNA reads TGTGCTAGTTTGGCTAGCGGGACAGATACGCAGTATTTT.

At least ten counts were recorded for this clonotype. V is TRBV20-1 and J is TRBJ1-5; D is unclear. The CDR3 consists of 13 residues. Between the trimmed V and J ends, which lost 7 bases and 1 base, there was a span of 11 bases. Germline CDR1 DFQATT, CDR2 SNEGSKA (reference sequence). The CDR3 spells CSVSQGSNQPQHF. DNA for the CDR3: TGCAGTGTTAGTCAAGGGAGCAATCAGCCCCAGCATTTT.

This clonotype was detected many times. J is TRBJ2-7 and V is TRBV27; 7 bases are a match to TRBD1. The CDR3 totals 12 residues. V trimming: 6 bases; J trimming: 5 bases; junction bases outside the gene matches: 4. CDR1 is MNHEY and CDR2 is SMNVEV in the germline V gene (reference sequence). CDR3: CASRNDRDEQYF. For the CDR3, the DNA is TGTGCCAGCAGAAACGACAGGGACGAGCAGTACTTC.

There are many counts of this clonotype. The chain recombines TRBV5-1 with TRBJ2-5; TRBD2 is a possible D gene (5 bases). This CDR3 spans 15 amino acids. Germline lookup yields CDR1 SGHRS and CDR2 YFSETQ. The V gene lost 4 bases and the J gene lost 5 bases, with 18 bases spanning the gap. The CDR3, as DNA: TGCGCCAGCAGCGAGAACGGCCTCGAGCGGGAGACCCAGTACTTC. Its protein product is CASSENGLERETQYF.

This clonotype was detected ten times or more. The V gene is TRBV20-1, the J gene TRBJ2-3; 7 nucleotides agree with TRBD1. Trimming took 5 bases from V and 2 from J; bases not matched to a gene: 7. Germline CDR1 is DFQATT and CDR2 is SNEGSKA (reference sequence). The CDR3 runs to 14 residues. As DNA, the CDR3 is TGCAGTGCTTCCGGGACAGCATTCACAGATACGCAGTATTTT. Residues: CSASGTAFTDTQYF.

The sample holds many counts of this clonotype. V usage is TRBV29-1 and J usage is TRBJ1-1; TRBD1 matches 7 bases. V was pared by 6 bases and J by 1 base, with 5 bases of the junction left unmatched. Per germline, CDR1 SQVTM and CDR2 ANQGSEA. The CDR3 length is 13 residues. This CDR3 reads CSVLGTANTEAFF. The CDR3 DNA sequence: TGCAGCGTCCTAGGGACAGCGAACACTGAAGCTTTCTTT. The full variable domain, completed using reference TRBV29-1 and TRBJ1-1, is SAVISQKPSRDICQRGTSLTIQCQVDSQVTMMFWYRQQPGQSLTLIATANQGSEATYESGFVIDKFPISRPNLTFSTLTVSNMSPEDSSIYLCSVLGTANTEAFFGQGTRLTVV.

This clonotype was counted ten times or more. The CDR3 nucleotides are TGTGCCAGCAGTACCCCGGGCGAGCCCCAGCATTTT. It is translated as CASSTPGEPQHF. This chain links TRBV12-3 or TRBV12-4 with TRBJ1-5, with no clear D. Trimming removed 5 bases from V and 8 bases from J, with 10 bases in between. This CDR3 comprises 12 residues.